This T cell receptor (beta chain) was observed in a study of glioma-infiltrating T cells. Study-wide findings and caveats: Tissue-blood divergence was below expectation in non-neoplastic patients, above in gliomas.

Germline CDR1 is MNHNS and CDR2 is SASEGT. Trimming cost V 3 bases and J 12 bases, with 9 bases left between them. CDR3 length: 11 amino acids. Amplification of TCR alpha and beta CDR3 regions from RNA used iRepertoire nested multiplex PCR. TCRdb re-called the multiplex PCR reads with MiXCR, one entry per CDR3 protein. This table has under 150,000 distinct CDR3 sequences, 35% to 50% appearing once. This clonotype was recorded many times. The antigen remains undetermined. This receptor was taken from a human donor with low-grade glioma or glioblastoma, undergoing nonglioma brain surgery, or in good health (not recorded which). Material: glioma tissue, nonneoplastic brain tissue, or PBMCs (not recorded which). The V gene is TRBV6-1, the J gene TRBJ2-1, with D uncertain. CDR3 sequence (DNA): TGTGCCAGCAGTGAGATACCCGGGCAGTTCTTC. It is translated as CASSEIPGQFF.